This T cell receptor (beta chain) was found in a study of identical twins. General study findings and limits: The models systematically underestimated how much out-of-frame TCR alpha was shared in monozygotic twins. With beta out-of-frame sequences, excess sharing by twins was weaker. Abundant beta clonotypes from cord blood had fewer insertions, unlike memory repertoires, which showed none.

Germline V gives CDR1 SGHRS, CDR2 YFSETQ. Trimming took 0 bases from V and 2 from J, leaving 7 bases between them. The CDR3 extends over 14 amino acids. The donors were all healthy and Caucasian. TCRdb reanalysed the 5' RACE reads using MiXCR and keeps one entry per CDR3 protein. This table holds around 230,000 distinct CDR3 sequences, over 8% found once. This clonotype was picked up many times. Its antigen is unidentified. Sequences were obtained from memory (CD45RO+) T cells sorted from blood. This chain uses TRBV5-1 with TRBJ2-3; no clear D. The clonotype originates from a woman aged 18-29 years in good health. As DNA, the CDR3 is TGCGCCAGCAGCTTGGGGGGTCCCACAGATACGCAGTATTTT. Protein product: CASSLGGPTDTQYF. The complete variable domain, with remaining parts taken from reference TRBV5-1 and TRBJ2-3, reads KAGVTQTPRYLIKTRGQQVTLSCSPISGHRSVSWYQQTPGQGLQFLFEYFSETQRNKGNFPGRFSGRQFSNSRSEMNVSTLELGDSALYLCASSLGGPTDTQYFGPGTRLTVL.